A single sample is the source of the 8 T cell receptor beta chains below, sequenced in a study of T cells in Graves' hyperthyroidism and ophthalmopathy. TCR beta CDR3 regions were amplified from RNA transcripts. The TCR CDR3 was amplified in a first-round RT-PCR using the HTBI primer set. Using its own MiXCR run on the multiplex PCR reads, TCRdb lists one record per CDR3 protein. The sample comprises 700,000 to 950,000 distinct CDR3 sequences, about a third of which are singletons, and roughly 30% rests with the top ten. Sample: blood. All receptors derive from a woman aged 40 to 55 with Graves' hyperthyroidism.

At least ten counts were recorded for this clonotype. The chain links TRBV24-1 to TRBJ2-7; no clear D gene. CDR3 length: 13 residues. Trimming left V 5 bases short and J 0 bases short, with 7 bases between. The V gene's germline CDR1 is KGHDR and CDR2 SFDVKD. CDR3 protein: CATSVGSSYEQYF. In nucleotides, the CDR3 is TGTGCCACCAGTGTGGGCAGCTCCTACGAGCAGTACTTC.

About this clonotype: Possible read error: a much larger clone is one base away. V and J are TRBV6-5 and TRBJ1-5; no firm D call. Germline CDR1 MNHEY, CDR2 SVGAGI. This CDR3 has 13 amino acids. The CDR3 sequence is CAGSQLSNQPQHF. CDR3 DNA sequence: TGTGCCGGCAGTCAGCTCAGCAATCAGCCCCAGCATTTT.

This clonotype was seen a handful of times. The V and J genes are TRBV20-1 and TRBJ2-2, with D possibly being TRBD1 or TRBD2 (5 bases each). The CDR3 spans 14 residues. CDR1 and CDR2 (germline): DFQATT, SNEGSKA (reference sequence). Between the trimmed V and J ends, which lost 2 bases and 6 bases, there was a span of 13 bases. CDR3 in DNA: TGCAGTGCTAGAAGGGGACCTGGGCCCGGGGAGCTGTTTTTT. As protein: CSARRGPGPGELFF.

The chain is built from TRBV4-1 and TRBJ2-5; TRBD2 is a possible D gene (6 bases). The V gene lost 1 base and the J gene lost 1 base, with 13 bases spanning the gap. The germline gives CDR1 MGHRA, CDR2 YSYEKL. This CDR3 has 16 residues. This chain's CDR3 is CASSQGLGGTQETQYF. As DNA, the CDR3 is TGCGCCAGCAGCCAAGGATTGGGGGGTACCCAAGAGACCCAGTACTTC.

Notes on this clonotype: Since the CDR3 does not end with the conserved phenylalanine or tryptophan, this likely comes from a read error. The chain couples TRBV7-2 to TRBJ2-5; 11 nucleotides agree with TRBD1. The germline CDR1 and CDR2 sequences are SGHTA and FQGNSA. The CDR3 contains 16 residues. In nucleotides, the CDR3 is TGCGCCAGCAGCCAAGCTGGGACAGGGGGGGAGGAGACCCAGTACCTC. Translated, it gives CASSQAGTGGEETQYL.

The genes are TRBV7-9 and TRBJ1-3; D not resolved. CDR3 length: 15 residues. The germline CDR1 and CDR2 sequences are SEHNR and FQNEAQ (reference sequence). Trimming took 1 base from V and 4 from J, leaving 11 bases between them. CDR3 sequence (DNA): TGTGCCAGCAGCTTAGACACTGCCCAAGGAAACACCATATATTTT. Amino acids: CASSLDTAQGNTIYF.

Comment on this clonotype: A junction end diverges from the germline sequence, so it may reflect a read error. This sequence joins TRBV6-5 and TRBJ1-5; D uncertain. The germline V gene encodes CDR1 MNHEY and CDR2 SVGAGI. The CDR3 runs to 18 residues. Here the CDR3 reads CAISYSRGRTIGNQPQHF. CDR3 in DNA: TGTGCCATCAGTTACTCGCGAGGCCGAACAATTGGCAATCAGCCCCAGCATTTT.

This clonotype was detected ten times or more. The chain uses TRBV5-1 and TRBJ2-6; maybe TRBD1 (5 bases). Germline-derived CDR1 and CDR2 are SGHRS and YFSETQ. V was pared by 0 bases and J by 3 bases, with 16 bases between. There are 18 residues in the CDR3. CDR3 sequence reads: CASSLGPGLEGGANVLTF. The DNA of the CDR3 is TGCGCCAGCAGCTTGGGGCCAGGGTTGGAAGGTGGGGCCAACGTCCTGACTTTC. The full variable domain, its missing parts supplied by reference TRBV5-1 and TRBJ2-6, is KAGVTQTPRYLIKTRGQQVTLSCSPISGHRSVSWYQQTPGQGLQFLFEYFSETQRNKGNFPGRFSGRQFSNSRSEMNVSTLELGDSALYLCASSLGPGLEGGANVLTFGAGSRLTVL.